The clone carrying this T cell receptor beta chain occurred a few times. The assay was immunoSEQ multiplex PCR, and TCRdb's table has in-frame clones only and misses some. The sample contains more than 300,000 clones, approximately 89% of which appear only once. The data originate from a study of blood T cell repertoires in COVID-19. Deletions cut 7 bases from V and 0 bases from J, with 11 bases between. The length of the CDR3 is 14 residues. Germline lookup yields CDR1 SEHNR and CDR2 FQNEAQ (reference sequence). The sequencing sample was made of peripheral blood. The receptor was isolated from a woman aged 25 to 39 with COVID-19, enrolled during active disease. The rearrangement links TRBV7-9 to TRBJ2-3; no clear D. CDR3 in DNA: TGTGCCAGCATCCTAGAAGCTAGCACAGATACGCAGTATTTT. Its protein is CASILEASTDTQYF.